Included here is one TCR beta chain sequence, with context. There are many counts of this clonotype. The target of this receptor is not known. The input lacks base qualities; no much larger clone sits a single base away. This sample was included in a study of human T cells and chemical hapten exposure (dated by TCRdb to about 2021). In the study overall: For sensitization, 2% DPC in acetone was applied to a 2 cm by 2 cm area of upper inner arm skin. Throughout the roughly 25-week study period, patients were also given weekly therapeutic DPC doses on the scalp. Patch tests used Finn chambers with 0.01% DPC on the upper back, scored after 6 days by International Contact Dermatitis Research Group standards. Most of the patients in the cohort were female, and the cohort covered alopecia areata with under or over 50% scalp involvement, alopecia totalis and alopecia universalis. Libraries were pooled for sequencing, and per-sample TCR yields varied mainly because of small differences in library volumes within the pool. In alopecia patients, the study followed how the peripheral blood TCR repertoire changed in vivo over primary and secondary sensitization to diphenylcyclopropenone (DPC), a hapten. Blood was sampled from patients pre-sensitization (week 0) and at 2, 6 and about 24 weeks after DPC sensitization. Around 29 alopecia patients provided blood for TCR sequencing at one to four time points (pre-sensitization, 2, 6 and 24 weeks).

The protocol used for the library was RACE. TCRdb shows the sequencer as NextSeq 500. During library preparation, unique molecular identifiers were attached to individual cDNA molecules so that TCRs could be counted quantitatively and reproducibly. From each blood RNA sample, both TCR alpha and TCR beta chains were sequenced. The original methods were these. Samples had a median of 95,638 TCRs, with a range from roughly 23,224 to 700,000. V, J and CDR3 annotation of the TCR reads was carried out using the Decombinator software suite. Every sample was subsampled to the same number of TCRs (28,000) for the PS versus PT1 abundance plots. TCRs were defined as expanded if absent before sensitization and observed at least eight times at the 2-week time point. TCRdb trimmed public reads at Q25 via fastp, called clones via MiXCR and kept in-frame beta chains. Duplicate CDR3 protein sequences are folded into a single record with the most common DNA and genes. The V and J calls and clone size come from TCRdb's table, not from the authors' own analysis. For this sample there are fewer than 350,000 distinct CDR3 sequences; approximately 7.5% appear just once. The ten top clones hold about 1.2% of the sample.

In the paper's terms, the time point label means: pre-sensitization, week 0. Reading the label with the study, this specimen's treatment or condition is: therapeutic diphenylcyclopropenone sensitization with weekly scalp DPC. At every patch-test visit, the blood draw took place before the patch test was put on. Patients were considered eligible if aged 18 to 70, diagnosed with alopecia and deemed suitable for DPC therapy, and patients were excluded if pregnant. Unfractionated whole blood was collected in Tempus Blood RNA tubes, and total RNA was extracted from that blood. Study-level results and caveats: DPC sensitization did not change the number of TCRs with a frequency above 1 in 1000, and there was no evidence of changes in global repertoire structure. Because all patients had alopecia, a presumed autoimmune disease, the immune response of the patients might differ from that of healthy individuals. Expanded TCRs formed significantly more large CDR3 similarity clusters than pre-sensitization or healthy control sets, consistent with antigen-driven responses. Repeated subsampling changed both the strength of the expansion versus patch-test correlation and the threshold at which that correlation became significant. Patch test score was positively correlated with the number of PT1 expanded TCRs, with significance at thresholds 8, 16 and 32 but not at 4.

V gives up 5 bases and J gives up 1 base, and the segment between their germline ends measures 11 bases. Reading from cysteine to phenylalanine, the CDR3 counts 14 amino acids. The only DNA kept is the CDR3, 42 bases in frame from the first base. The germline V gene (reference sequence) yields SGHAT for CDR1 and FQDESV for CDR2. This TCR derives from a man between 18 and 35 years old with alopecia areata. Some clones in this sample may be carry-over from other donors' samples. The input for sequencing was whole blood, taken in connection with sensitization to the hapten diphenylcyclopropenone (DPC). In this chain, TRBV11-1 is recombined with TRBJ1-1, with the D gene too uncertain to name. The CDR3 region has the sequence CASSLVPANTEAFF. The base sequence is TGTGCCAGCAGCCTTGTACCAGCGAACACTGAAGCTTTCTTT.